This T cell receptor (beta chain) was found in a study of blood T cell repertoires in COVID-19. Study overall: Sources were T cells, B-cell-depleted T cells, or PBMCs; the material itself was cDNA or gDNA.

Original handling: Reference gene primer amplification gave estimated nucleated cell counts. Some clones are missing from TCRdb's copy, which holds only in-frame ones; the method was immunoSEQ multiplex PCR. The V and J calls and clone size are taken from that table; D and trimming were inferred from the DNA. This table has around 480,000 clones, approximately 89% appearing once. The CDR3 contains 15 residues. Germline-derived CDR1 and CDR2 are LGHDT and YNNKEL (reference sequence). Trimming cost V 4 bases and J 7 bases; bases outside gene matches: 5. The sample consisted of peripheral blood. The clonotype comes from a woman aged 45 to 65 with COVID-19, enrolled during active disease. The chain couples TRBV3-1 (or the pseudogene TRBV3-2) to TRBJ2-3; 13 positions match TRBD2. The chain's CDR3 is CASSRGLAGEYTQYF. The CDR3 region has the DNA TGTGCCAGCAGCCGTGGACTAGCGGGGGAATATACGCAGTATTTT.